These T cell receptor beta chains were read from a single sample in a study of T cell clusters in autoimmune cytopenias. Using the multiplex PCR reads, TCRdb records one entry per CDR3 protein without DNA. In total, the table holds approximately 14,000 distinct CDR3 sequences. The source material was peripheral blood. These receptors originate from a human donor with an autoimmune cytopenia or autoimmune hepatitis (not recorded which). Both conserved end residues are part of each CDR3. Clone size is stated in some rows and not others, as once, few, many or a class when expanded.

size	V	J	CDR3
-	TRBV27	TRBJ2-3	CASSTRTASTDTQYF
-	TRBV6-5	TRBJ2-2	CASSYGAGGSEGELFF
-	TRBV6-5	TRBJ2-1	CASSWADRRTYNEQFF
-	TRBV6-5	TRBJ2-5	CASSYLWSSPETQYF
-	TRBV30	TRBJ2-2	CAWSWVNPPGELFF
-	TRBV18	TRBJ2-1	CASSLAVYNEQFF
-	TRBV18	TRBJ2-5	CASSPLQETQYF
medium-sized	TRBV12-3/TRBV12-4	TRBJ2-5	CASSFGETQYF
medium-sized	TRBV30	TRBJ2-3	CAWSVFASGVGDTQYF
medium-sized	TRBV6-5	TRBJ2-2	CASSYSTGGYTGELFF
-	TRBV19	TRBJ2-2	CASSPGQGSPGRTGELFF
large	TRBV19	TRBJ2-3	CASSPDADTQYF
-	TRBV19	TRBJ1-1	CASTAGGTWGTEAFF